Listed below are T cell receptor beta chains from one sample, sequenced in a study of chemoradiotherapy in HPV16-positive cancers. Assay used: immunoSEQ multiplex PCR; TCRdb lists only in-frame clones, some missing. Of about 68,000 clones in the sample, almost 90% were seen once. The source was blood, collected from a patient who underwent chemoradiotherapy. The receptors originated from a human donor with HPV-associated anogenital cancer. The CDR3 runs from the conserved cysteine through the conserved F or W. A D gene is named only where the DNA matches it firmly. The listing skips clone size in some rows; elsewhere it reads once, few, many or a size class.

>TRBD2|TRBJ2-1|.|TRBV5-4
TGTGCCAGCAGCCACACGCTAGCGGGAGGGGAGATATCCTACAATGAGCAGTTCTTC
CASSHTLAGGEISYNEQFF
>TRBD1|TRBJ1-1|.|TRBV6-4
TGTGCCAGCAGTGACTCGTACAGGGGGGGTGAAGCTTTCTTT
CASSDSYRGGEAFF
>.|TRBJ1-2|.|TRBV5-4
TGTGCCAGCAGCTTGGCCGGACCTGAATATGGCTACACCTTC
CASSLAGPEYGYTF
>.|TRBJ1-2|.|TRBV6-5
TGTGCCAGCAGTTACAGTGTTCTCGTGAACTATGGCTACACCTTC
CASSYSVLVNYGYTF
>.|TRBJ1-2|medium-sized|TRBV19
TGTGCCAGTATTAGGTATGACAGAAGGCCCCGGAAGGTTGGCTACACCTTC
CASIRYDRRPRKVGYTF
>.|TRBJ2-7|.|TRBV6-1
TGTGCCAGCACCGTAGGCAGTGGGCTCTACGAGCAGTACTTC
CASTVGSGLYEQYF
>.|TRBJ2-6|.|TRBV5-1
TGCGCCAGCAGCTTGGCCTATTTGGGTGGTGGGGCCAACGTCCTGACTTTC
CASSLAYLGGGANVLTF
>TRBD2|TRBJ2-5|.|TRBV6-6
TGTGCCAGCGGACTAGCTATCGGGGCCCAGTACTTC
CASGLAIGAQYF
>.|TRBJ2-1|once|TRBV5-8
TGTGCCAGCACCCCACTAGCAGGCTACAATGAGCAGTTCTTC
CASTPLAGYNEQFF
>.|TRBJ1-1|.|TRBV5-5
TGTGCCAGCAGCTTTGGAGATAACACTGAAGCTTTCTTT
CASSFGDNTEAFF
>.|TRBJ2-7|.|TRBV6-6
TGTGCCAGCAGACCGGGACCCACCGGCGAGCAGTACTTC
CASRPGPTGEQYF
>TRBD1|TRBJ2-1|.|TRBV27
TGTGCCAGCAGTTACAACAGGGGGCGAGGGAATGAGCAGTTCTTC
CASSYNRGRGNEQFF
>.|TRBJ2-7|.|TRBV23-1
TGCGCCAGCAGTCAATCGGGGACCCGTAGGTGGTACGAGCAGTACTTC
CASSQSGTRRWYEQYF
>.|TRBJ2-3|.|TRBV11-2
TGTGCCAGCAGCAATAGACAGAGAGATACGCAGTATTTT
CASSNRQRDTQYF
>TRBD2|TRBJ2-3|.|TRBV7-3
TGTGCCAGCAGCTCAACTAGCGGGGAGACAGATACGCAGTATTTT
CASSSTSGETDTQYF
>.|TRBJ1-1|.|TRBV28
TGTGCCAGCAGTTTATTTTATGGGCAGATGAACACTGAAGCTTTCTTT
CASSLFYGQMNTEAFF
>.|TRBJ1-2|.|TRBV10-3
TGTGCCATCAGTGACGGGGCAGGGCGGAATGGCTACACCTTC
CAISDGAGRNGYTF
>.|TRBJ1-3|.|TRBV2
TGTGCCAGGGGAAGGGAATTGTCTGGAAACACCATATATTTT
CARGRELSGNTIYF
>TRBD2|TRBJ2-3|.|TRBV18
TGTGCCAGCTCAGTATCCGGGACTAGCGGGGGGGCCAGACTTCCGTATTTT
CASSVSGTSGGARLPYF
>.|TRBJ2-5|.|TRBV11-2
TGTGCCAGCAGCCCCACCCCTTCGGCGGGGGAGACCCAGTACTTC
CASSPTPSAGETQYF
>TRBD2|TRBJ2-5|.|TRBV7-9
TGTGCCAGCAGCTTAGGACTAGCGGGAACGGAGACCCAGTACTTC
CASSLGLAGTETQYF
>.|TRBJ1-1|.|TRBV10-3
TGTGCCATCAGTGAAGAGGGCCCGAACACTGAAGCTTTCTTT
CAISEEGPNTEAFF
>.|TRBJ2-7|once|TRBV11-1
TGTGCCAGCAGCTTCCTCGGGGACTACGAGCAGTACTTC
CASSFLGDYEQYF
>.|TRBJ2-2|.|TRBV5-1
TGCGCCAGCCAAAGGCGGGACAGCAACACCGGGGAGCTGTTTTTT
CASQRRDSNTGELFF
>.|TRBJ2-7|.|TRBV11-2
TGTGCCAGCAGCTCCATCAAGGGAGACTACGAGCAGTACTTC
CASSSIKGDYEQYF
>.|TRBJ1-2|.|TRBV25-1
TGTGCCAGCAGTGCCGGACAACGCTACACCTTC
CASSAGQRYTF
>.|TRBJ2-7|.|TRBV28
TGTGCCAGCAGGGACCAGGGGACCGTTTACGAGCAGTACTTC
CASRDQGTVYEQYF
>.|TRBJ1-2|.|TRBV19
TGTGCCAGTAGAGGAGACGGGCAGGGCAATGGCTACACCTTC
CASRGDGQGNGYTF
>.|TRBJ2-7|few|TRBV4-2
TGTGCCAGCAGCCAAGAGTGGGGAAACTGGGCCTACGAGCAGTACTTC
CASSQEWGNWAYEQYF
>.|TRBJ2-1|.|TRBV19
TGTGCCAGTAGGGTTGACTTAAGCTACAATGAGCAGTTCTTC
CASRVDLSYNEQFF
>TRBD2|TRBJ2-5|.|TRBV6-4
TGTGCCAGCAGTGACTCTGGGACTAGCGGGGGGCCGTGGACCCAGTACTTC
CASSDSGTSGGPWTQYF
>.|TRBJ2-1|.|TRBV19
TGTGCCAGTAGTAGGGGCAGCGGGCGCTTGGGTATGGATGAGCAGTTCTTC
CASSRGSGRLGMDEQFF
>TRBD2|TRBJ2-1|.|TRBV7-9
TGTGCCAGCAGCCCCTCCCGTCTAGCGGGGGGGTGGCGGTTCTTC
CASSPSRLAGGWRFF
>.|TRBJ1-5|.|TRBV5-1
TGCGCCAGCAGCTTGGGGAGCAATCAGCCCCAGCATTTT
CASSLGSNQPQHF
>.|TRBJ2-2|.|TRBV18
TGTGCCAGCTCACCCCGCCAGGGGAGCGATTCCGGGGAGCTGTTTTTT
CASSPRQGSDSGELFF
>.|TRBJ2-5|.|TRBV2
TGTGCCAGCAGTGACAGCCCGCTGTACCAAGAGACCCAGTACTTC
CASSDSPLYQETQYF
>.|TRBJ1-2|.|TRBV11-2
TGTGCCAGCAGCCTTGGCGAGGGGATGAGGGACACCTTC
CASSLGEGMRDTF
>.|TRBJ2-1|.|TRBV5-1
TGCGCCAGCACCCTAGGGGGGACGGGCAATGAGCAGTTCTTC
CASTLGGTGNEQFF
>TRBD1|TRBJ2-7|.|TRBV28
TGTGCCAGCAGACCCGGGACAGGGGGCTCGTACGAGCAGTACTTC
CASRPGTGGSYEQYF
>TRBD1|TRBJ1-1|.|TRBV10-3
TGTGCCATCACCACGACAGGGCGGCGTGAAACTGAAGCTTTCTTT
CAITTTGRRETEAFF
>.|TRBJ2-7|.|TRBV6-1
TGTGCCAGCAGTGAAGGGGGCTACTATGGCAGCCTCTACGAGCAGTACTTC
CASSEGGYYGSLYEQYF
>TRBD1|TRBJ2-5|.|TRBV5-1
TGCGCCAGCAGCAAGGGACAGGGGGCAGAGACCCAGTACTTC
CASSKGQGAETQYF
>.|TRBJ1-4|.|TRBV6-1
TGTGCCACCGAGGGGTTAGCTAATGAAAAACTGTTTTTT
CATEGLANEKLFF
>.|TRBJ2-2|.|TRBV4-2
TGTGCCAGCTCACTTCAAAGGGCGGGACTGAACACCGGGGAGCTGTTTTTT
CASSLQRAGLNTGELFF